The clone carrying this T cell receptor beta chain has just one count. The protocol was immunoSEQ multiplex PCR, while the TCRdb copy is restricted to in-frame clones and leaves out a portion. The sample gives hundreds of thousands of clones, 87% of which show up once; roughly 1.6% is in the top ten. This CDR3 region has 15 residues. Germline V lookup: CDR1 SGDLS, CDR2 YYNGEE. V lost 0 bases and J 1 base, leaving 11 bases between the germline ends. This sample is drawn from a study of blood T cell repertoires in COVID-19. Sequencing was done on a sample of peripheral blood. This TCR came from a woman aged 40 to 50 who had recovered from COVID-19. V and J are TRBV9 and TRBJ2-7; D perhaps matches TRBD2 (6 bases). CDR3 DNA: TGTGCCAGCAGCGTAGGTCGGGGGTTATCCTACGAGCAGTACTTC. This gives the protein CASSVGRGLSYEQYF. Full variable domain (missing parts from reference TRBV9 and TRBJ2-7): DSGVTQTPKHLITATGQRVTLRCSPRSGDLSVYWYQQSLDQGLQFLIQYYNGEERAKGNILERFSAQQFPDLHSELNLSSLELGDSALYFCASSVGRGLSYEQYFGPGTRLTVT.